This TCR beta chain was recovered during a study of identical twins. Study conclusions and caveats: Fewer insertions marked abundant cord blood beta clonotypes; young adult naive trended weakly, memory not at all. The study drew conclusions from cross-sectional statistical analysis, not from following the same donors. There was an excess of low generation probability in the out-of-frame alpha sequences that twins shared.

This clonotype has only a few counts. Its matching antigen is unknown. Trimming cost V 1 base and J 4 bases, with 13 bases left between them. CDR3 size: 15 residues. From germline, CDR1 is SGHDN and CDR2 FVKESK. TCRdb ran MiXCR on the 5' RACE reads and lists one entry per CDR3 protein. This sample has more than 400,000 distinct CDR3 sequences, with 15% found just once. The sample was also linked to a second study, of yellow fever vaccine responses in identical twins. This second study says: In identical twins, vaccine T cell responses appeared partly shared and partly individual.

The source of this sequence is a woman aged 18-30 years in good health. This rearrangement joins TRBV14 to TRBJ1-1, with a weak D call TRBD1 (5 bases). Source material: CD4+ T cells sorted from blood. The CDR3 protein is CASSQVRGIVTEAFF. The CDR3, as DNA: TGTGCCAGCAGCCAAGTAAGGGGAATAGTCACTGAAGCTTTCTTT.